The subject of this entry is one TCR beta chain. No antigen is known for it. Base quality data are lacking; no much larger clone is found one base away. Collaborating institutions collected whole blood in K2EDTA tubes following their own protocols. For TCRbeta analysis, collaborator samples were shipped as frozen whole blood, as isolated PBMCs, or as DNA extracted from either sample type. The data derive from a study of blood T cell repertoires in COVID-19 (dated by TCRdb to the early 2020s). In terms of the full investigation: Samples from collaborators originated in the United States, Italy and Spain and spanned both the acute and convalescent phases of COVID-19. A freely available public database, intended as a resource for researchers studying the immune response to SARS-CoV-2, is where the repertoires were released. Samples came from the ongoing ImmuneRACE study (first 160 participants) plus 1,254 subjects from 6 global collaborators. The dataset comprised deeply sampled blood TCRbeta repertoires from subjects exposed to, actively infected with, or recovered from COVID-19. Sample metadata almost always included a de-identified subject ID, COVID-19 status, age in years and sex. The material from the prospective study consisted of cDNA or gDNA derived from T cells, B-cell-depleted T cells, or PBMCs. Where HLA class I and class II types were available, the types were taken from metadata supplied by the sample provider, not from assay-based typing. Points the paper makes about the study in general: The amount of clinical and demographic metadata varied by source and participant and was provided uncurated.

TCRbeta CDR3 regions were amplified from genomic DNA by means of the immunoSEQ Assay, a bias-controlled multiplex PCR. Processing in the source paper ran as follows. The number of nucleated cells in each sample was estimated from the amplification of reference gene primers within the assay. To quantify the absolute abundance of each unique TCRbeta CDR3 rearrangement, sequence reads were collapsed and filtered. For each sample, productive Simpson clonality was calculated by taking the square root of Simpson's diversity index across productive rearrangements. Imported from immuneACCESS, the table was reduced by TCRdb to in-frame sequences with V and J called. These copies leave out some clones; in studies compared against another copy, an unresolved V gene accounts for under half, and the cause of the remainder is not known. V and J calls and clone size are as listed in that table; D and trimming were resolved from the DNA. Across this sample there are 130,000 to 150,000 clones, with approximately 80% seen only once. The ten largest clones represent 8.8% of the sample.

A distance of 14 bases separates the germline ends of V and J, which lose 4 bases and 0 bases respectively. Sequences SGHRS (CDR1) and YFSETQ (CDR2) are obtained from the germline V gene. The CDR3 numbers 17 residues from cysteine through phenylalanine. Just CDR3 DNA is preserved here, 51 bases in frame from base 1. The sequence joins TRBV5-1 to TRBJ2-6; the D gene is not confidently resolved. This receptor was taken from a woman of 80 years or more in a cohort sampled during active or convalescent COVID-19. The sample comprised peripheral blood. The base sequence is TGCGCCAGCAGCCTACCAGACATCTCCTCTGGGGCCAACGTCCTGACTTTC. Its translation reads: CASSLPDISSGANVLTF. The reference TRBV5-1 and TRBJ2-6 proteins fill in what lies around the CDR3, so the full variable domain reads KAGVTQTPRYLIKTRGQQVTLSCSPISGHRSVSWYQQTPGQGLQFLFEYFSETQRNKGNFPGRFSGRQFSNSRSEMNVSTLELGDSALYLCASSLPDISSGANVLTFGAGSRLTVL.